A single T cell receptor (beta chain) is shown here with its context. Its antigen target is currently unknown. Within one base of it there is no much larger clone, and no base qualities were kept. TCR CDR3 regions were amplified from genomic DNA by multiplex PCR using the deep immunoSEQ assay. Genomic DNA extracted from each cell subset was distributed evenly over all wells of several immunoSEQ 96-well plates, and each plate served as one replicate. For sorted subsets, around 200 ng genomic DNA, equal to about 30,000 T cell genomes, was loaded into each replicate PCR. The purified libraries were quantified using a Qubit 3.0 fluorometer, sized with a Bioanalyzer 2100, and then quantified again using the KAPA Library Quantification kit. Every immunoSEQ 96-well plate was sequenced on a dedicated single-read 150-cycle Illumina NextSeq 550 flow cell. Per the source publication's procedure: Because the immunoSEQ output held only junctional sequences and lacked quality scores, the filtering could not match the filtering applied to full-length reads. Sequences were annotated with PyIR, a Python wrapper for IgBLAST v1.9, and V/J genes and CDR3 were assigned using IMGT germline references. Any read was removed if the V/J assignment was weak (E-value above 1e-6), the CDR3 was missing, or the read contained stop codons, out-of-frame junctions, or ambiguous translated residues. V3J clonotypes were defined by identical inferred V gene, J gene, and CDR3 amino acid sequence. The percentage overlap between two repertoires was calculated by dividing the number of shared unique clonotypes by the size of the smaller repertoire. Three approaches were used to assess repertoire richness: RTK rarefaction, the Chao1 estimator, and Recon v2.1 estimates of unobserved clonotypes. For all TCRbeta clonotypes obtained by the gDNA method from several donors, generation probabilities were computed with OLGA. The immuneACCESS repertoire file appears here via TCRdb, limited to in-frame rearrangements. These files lack a portion of the clones; in checked studies, under half of the deficit traces to unresolved V genes, and the cause of the others is not known. The DNA gave D and trimming, while V, J and clone size come from that table. The sample table lists around 690,000 clones, 90% of them with a count of one. The ten top clones hold about a third of the sample.

This sample is part of a study of shared clonotypes between healthy human individuals (dated by TCRdb to the early 2020s). With regard to the full study: Three men and a couple of women, aged 18 to 49 years, made up the cohort. For each donor, CD4 naive and CD4 memory were each run on three plates, CD8 naive on two plates, and CD8 memory on one plate. The study deeply sequenced blood TCR repertoires of several healthy adults to estimate repertoire size and the extent of clonotype sharing between individuals. To increase sequencing depth and limit assay-specific biases, TCR repertoire library preparation and sequencing were carried out by different laboratories using diverse techniques. Between about 0.85 and 10 billion PBMCs per donor were obtained by leukapheresis.

The full study reports these points: Estimated clonotype richness was generally larger for naive than for memory subsets. Pairwise subsampling led to the expectation that sequencing depth would affect the degree of clonotype sharing among donors. Clonotypes shared by all four sorted-subset donors showed higher generation probabilities than non-shared clonotypes. Because the study included a small number of donors, the genetic and exposure-history diversity represented was limited. Sampling was restricted to blood, and TCR repertoires in tissue are likely to differ from TCR repertoires in blood. Rarefaction of sorted-subset datasets indicated incomplete sequencing despite the large sequencing depth. Sharing across a few donors was observed for roughly 5.4% of naive CD4, over 3% of naive CD8, 2% to 2.5% of memory CD4, and over 0.3% of memory CD8 clonotypes.

Healthy HIV-negative adults with no recently reported acute infections or vaccinations were included as donors. Every donor was a Caucasian adult residing in Nashville, Tennessee, USA. CD8 memory samples consisted of magnetically selected CD45RO+ cells combined with CCR7-negative CD45RA+ effector memory (TemRA) cells. Blood was obtained by leukapheresis, after which PBMCs were separated by Ficoll-Histopaque density gradient centrifugation and cryopreserved in liquid nitrogen vapor phase. Analytical flow cytometry was used to check the purity and quantity of every magnetically sorted T cell population. From each sorted fraction, genomic DNA was isolated and quantified by UV absorbance on a Nanodrop 2000c. The sequence was obtained from a young man in good health. Some clones in this sample may be carry-over from other donors' samples. The sample taken for sequencing was memory CD8+ T cells from PBMCs. The cell subset or site label, as the study defines it: CD45RO+ cells pooled with CCR7-negative TemRA cells.

The base sequence is TGTGCCAGCAGTTTATCTCGCTTCGATGCGGGATTGGGGGATACGCAGTATTTT. Translated, this gives CASSLSRFDAGLGDTQYF. This chain joins TRBV28 to TRBJ2-3; perhaps TRBD2 is the D gene, with 6 bases matching. The trim is 1 base for V and 6 bases for J, with a gap of 23 bases between the germline ends. The CDR3 contains 18 residues, cysteine and phenylalanine counted. The only DNA kept is the CDR3, 54 bases in frame from the first base. CDR1 and CDR2 are drawn from the germline V gene: MDHEN, SYDVKM.